These 32 T cell receptor gamma chains were all obtained from the same sample, sequenced in a study of Vδ1+ human thymocytes. General study findings and limits: Thymic TRG and TRD repertoires appeared highly polyclonal.

Sequences come from RNA converted to cDNA by reverse transcription. CDR3 amplicons came from multiplex PCR with pooled V-gene forward and constant-region reverse primers. TCRdb re-called the multiplex PCR reads through CATT. The sample holds tens of thousands of gamma-chain clones, roughly 13% seen once. These receptors have no identified antigens. The sequenced sample consisted of Vdelta1+ gamma-delta thymocytes from the thymus. Subset: FACS-sorted CD3+ TCRalphabeta- TCRVdelta1+ TCRVdelta2- thymocytes. Receptors were obtained from a child under two years old who had congenital heart surgery.

The chain has TRGV8 and TRGJ1 or TRGJ2. Germline V gene sequence: CDR1 VENAVY, CDR2 YDSYNSRV. CDR3 length equals 13 residues. Trimming removed 5 bases from V and 3 bases from J; junction bases left unmatched: 7. CDR3 residues: CATWANRYYKKLF. In DNA form, the CDR3 reads TGTGCCACCTGGGCGAATCGTTATTATAAGAAACTCTTT.

J is TRGJ1 or TRGJ2 and V is TRGV5. Germline V CDR1 and CDR2: VINAFY, YDVSNSKD. V lost 0 bases and J lost 6; bases outside the gene matches: 8. The CDR3 spans 14 residues. The DNA of the CDR3 is TGTGCCACCTGGGACAGGCCCTTTGGTTATAAGAAACTCTTT. Translating it yields CATWDRPFGYKKLF.

As concerns this clone: An end of the junction differs from the germline gene, which may be a read error. The rearrangement uses TRGV5 and TRGJ1 or TRGJ2. The CDR3 length is 14 residues. Germline-derived CDR1 and CDR2 are VINAFY and YDVSNSKD. DNA of the CDR3: TGCGCCACCTGGGACAGAGGAGATTATTATAAGAAACTCTTT. The encoded protein is CATWDRGDYYKKLF.

This clone was counted between two and nine times. The V gene is TRGV8, the J gene TRGJ1 or TRGJ2. The ends lost 8 bases at V and 2 bases at J; junction bases unmatched: 9. The length of the CDR3 is 13 residues. The germline CDR1 and CDR2 sequences are VENAVY and YDSYNSRV. In nucleotides, the CDR3 is TGTGCCACCTCTCATTTGTATTATTATAAGAAACTCTTT. Protein sequence: CATSHLYYYKKLF.

V usage is TRGV9 and J usage is TRGJ1 or TRGJ2. This CDR3 is built from 14 residues. In germline, CDR1 is GITISATS, CDR2 ISYDGTV (reference sequence). The ends lost 3 bases at V and 7 bases at J; junction bases unmatched: 12. The CDR3 DNA sequence: TGTGCCTTGTGGGAGCTGGACTTGGGGTATAAGAAACTCTTT. The encoded protein is CALWELDLGYKKLF.

This chain connects TRGV9 to TRGJ1 or TRGJ2. Germline CDR1 GITISATS, CDR2 ISYDGTV (reference sequence). The CDR3 extends over 15 amino acids. J gave up 3 bases and V 1 base, and 9 bases lay outside the gene matches. The CDR3 loop reads CALWEVPFGYYKKLF. The CDR3 DNA reads TGTGCCTTGTGGGAGGTCCCCTTTGGTTATTATAAGAAACTCTTT.

In its sample, this clone was seen a few times. Possible read error: a much larger clone is one base away. The rearrangement uses TRGV4 and TRGJ1 or TRGJ2. Germline values: CDR1 EGSTGY, CDR2 YDSYTSSV. The CDR3 covers 12 residues. Trimming at V came to 4 bases and at J to 4 bases, leaving 4 bases not matched to a gene. The DNA for the CDR3 is TGTGCCACCTGGGACAAATATTATAAGAAACTCTTT. It specifies CATWDKYYKKLF.

This clone was counted only a few times. The chain employs TRGV3 and TRGJ1 or TRGJ2. CDR3 length: 12 residues. Per germline, CDR1 VTNTFY and CDR2 YDVSTARD (reference sequence). V dropped 6 bases and J dropped 3; count of bases not matched to a gene: 5. The CDR3 bases are TGTGCCACCTGGCCCCCTTATTATAAGAAACTCTTT. This codes for CATWPPYYKKLF.

In the case of this clone: Being one base from a much bigger clone, this may be a read error. J is TRGJ1 or TRGJ2 and V is TRGV3. Germline CDR1 reads VTNTFY; CDR2 reads YDVSTARD (reference sequence). V gave up 5 bases and J gave up 8 bases; unmatched junction bases: 3. The CDR3 has 10 residues. The chain's CDR3 is CATWGHKKLF. The CDR3 region has the DNA TGTGCCACCTGGGGCCATAAGAAACTCTTT.

There are a few counts of this clone. This chain joins TRGV3 and TRGJP1. This CDR3 region has 14 residues. Germline loops: CDR1 VTNTFY, CDR2 YDVSTARD (reference sequence). Germline trimming cut 3 bases from V and 4 bases from J; bases unmatched to any gene: 5. The CDR3 DNA is TGTGCCACCTGGGACGGGAGCACTGGTTGGTTCAAGATATTT. Encoded protein: CATWDGSTGWFKIF.

This clone was seen only a few times. The sample contains more than one DNA sequence encoding this CDR3. The V call is TRGV4, the J call TRGJP2. Trimming removed 0 bases from V and 3 bases from J; junction bases left unmatched: 4. The germline CDR1 and CDR2 sequences are EGSTGY and YDSYTSSV. This CDR3 is 15 amino acids long. The CDR3 protein is CATWDGLGSDWIKTF. In nucleotides, the CDR3 is TGTGCCACCTGGGATGGGCTCGGTAGTGATTGGATCAAGACGTTT.

A note on this clone: Other DNA sequences within the sample encode an identical CDR3. This chain uses TRGV8 with TRGJ1 or TRGJ2. Trimming removed 1 base from V and 6 bases from J; junction bases left unmatched: 3. The length of the CDR3 is 12 residues. The germline gives CDR1 VENAVY, CDR2 YDSYNSRV. CDR3 sequence reads: CATWDRFYKKLF. The DNA of the CDR3 is TGTGCCACCTGGGATAGATTTTATAAGAAACTCTTT.

This clone came up a few times. The chain carries TRGV9 and TRGJ1 or TRGJ2. This CDR3 is built from 15 residues. CDR1 GITISATS and CDR2 ISYDGTV come from the germline V gene (reference sequence). V shed 1 base, J shed 5 bases, and the junction held 11 bases outside the gene matches. CDR3: CALWEVTTHNYKKLF. Here the CDR3 DNA reads TGTGCCTTGTGGGAGGTTACTACCCATAATTATAAGAAACTCTTT.

About this clone: One junction end does not reproduce the germline sequence, and a read error may be involved. Distinct nucleotide sequences in the sample also encode this CDR3. The V gene is TRGV8, the J gene TRGJ1 or TRGJ2. This CDR3 is 9 amino acids long. CDR1 and CDR2 from the germline V gene are VENAVY and YDSYNSRV. The chain's CDR3 is CATKGKKLF. The CDR3 DNA reads TGTGCCACCAAGGGGAAGAAACTTTTT.

The chain combines TRGV5 with TRGJ1 or TRGJ2. Germline CDR1 VINAFY, CDR2 YDVSNSKD. The junction had 8 bases not matched to a gene; V was cut back by 3 bases and J by 0 bases. The CDR3 extends over 15 amino acids. The chain's CDR3 is CATWDARSNYYKKLF. The CDR3, as DNA: TGTGCCACCTGGGACGCCCGGTCGAATTATTATAAGAAACTCTTT.

For this clone: An end of the junction differs from the germline gene, which may be a read error. Other DNA sequences from this sample encode an identical CDR3 as well. The rearrangement joins TRGV8 to TRGJ1 or TRGJ2. Germline V CDR1 and CDR2: VENAVY, YDSYNSRV. This CDR3 is built from 14 residues. CDR3 loop: CATWDQTNYYKKLF. The CDR3 coding sequence is TGTGCCACCTGGGACCAGACGAATTACTATAAGAAACTCTTT.

This clone turned up a few times. A much more abundant neighbour one base away suggests this may be a read error. The V call is TRGV5, the J call TRGJ1 or TRGJ2. V shed 0 bases, J shed 3 bases, and the junction held 5 bases outside the gene matches. Per germline, CDR1 VINAFY and CDR2 YDVSNSKD. This CDR3 contains 14 residues. The CDR3 sequence: CATWDRRIYYKKLF. For the CDR3, the DNA is TGTGCCACCTGGGACAGGCGGATTTATTATAAGAAACTCTTT.

This clone showed up just a few times. J is TRGJ1 or TRGJ2 and V is TRGV9. The germline V gene has CDR1 GITISATS and CDR2 ISYDGTV (reference sequence). This CDR3 is 14 amino acids long. J gave up 2 bases and V 2 bases, and 6 bases lay outside the gene matches. CDR3 nucleotides: TGTGCCTTGTGGGAGGCCAAACATTATTATAAGAAACTCTTT. Translated, it gives CALWEAKHYYKKLF.

The chain employs TRGV4 and TRGJ1 or TRGJ2. This CDR3 is built from 15 residues. Germline trimming cut 0 bases from V and 2 bases from J; bases unmatched to any gene: 7. Germline CDR1 reads EGSTGY; CDR2 reads YDSYTSSV. The CDR3 reads CATWDGSADYYKKLF. CDR3 DNA sequence: TGTGCCACCTGGGATGGGTCCGCGGATTATTATAAGAAACTCTTT.

This chain connects TRGV9 to TRGJ1 or TRGJ2. V lost 0 bases and J lost 3; bases outside the gene matches: 14. This CDR3 contains 17 residues. Germline CDR1 is GITISATS and CDR2 is ISYDGTV (reference sequence). The CDR3 DNA reads TGTGCCTTGTGGGAGGTGCACGGTATGCCTGGTTATTATAAGAAACTCTTT. This sequence encodes CALWEVHGMPGYYKKLF.

Comment on this clone: This CDR3 is also generated by other DNA sequences in the sample. The chain recombines TRGV3 with TRGJ1 or TRGJ2. The CDR3 length is 12 residues. Losses at the gene ends were 0 bases for V and 12 bases for J; bases not matched to a gene: 8. The V gene's germline CDR1 is VTNTFY and CDR2 YDVSTARD (reference sequence). CDR3 nucleotide sequence: TGTGCCACCTGGGACAGGCCGGTGGGGAAACTCTTT. Amino acid sequence: CATWDRPVGKLF.

The V and J genes are TRGV3 and TRGJ1 or TRGJ2. Germline V gives CDR1 VTNTFY, CDR2 YDVSTARD (reference sequence). The CDR3 is 12 residues long. The V and J ends lost 0 bases and 9 bases, in that order; junction bases with no gene match: 5. CDR3 residues: CATWDRRLKKLF. CDR3 in DNA: TGTGCCACCTGGGACAGGCGCCTTAAGAAACTCTTT.

The V and J genes are TRGV9 and TRGJP1. The germline gives CDR1 GITISATS, CDR2 ISYDGTV (reference sequence). The CDR3 loop spans 14 amino acids. The junction had 7 bases not matched to a gene; V was cut back by 2 bases and J by 7 bases. CDR3 DNA: TGTGCCTTGTGGGAGGGGGAAGGTGGTTGGTTCAAGATATTT. Protein sequence: CALWEGEGGWFKIF.

The chain is built from TRGV9 and TRGJP. CDR3 size: 15 residues. Trimming took 9 bases from V and 7 from J; bases not matched to a gene: 9. Germline CDR1 GITISATS, CDR2 ISYDGTV (reference sequence). CDR3 region: CALILDELGKKIKVF. The CDR3 DNA reads as TGTGCCTTGATTTTAGACGAGTTGGGCAAAAAAATCAAGGTATTT.

Points on this clone: A much larger clone differs from this one at a single base, so this may be a read error. The chain couples TRGV5 to TRGJ1 or TRGJ2. The CDR3 is made up of 12 amino acids. Looked up from germline, CDR1 is VINAFY and CDR2 is YDVSNSKD. V lost 1 base to trimming and J lost 5 bases; unmatched junction nucleotides: 2. The CDR3 DNA reads as TGTGCCACCTGGGACAGTGATTATAAGAAACTCTTT. It is translated as CATWDSDYKKLF.

The rearrangement joins TRGV9 to TRGJP1. The end of the DNA fits TRGJP better, so the J call may be wrong. This CDR3 comprises 14 residues. Germline CDR1 reads GITISATS; CDR2 reads ISYDGTV (reference sequence). This CDR3 is CALWEVLTGWFKVF. CDR3 nucleotide sequence: TGTGCCTTGTGGGAGGTGCTGACTGGTTGGTTCAAGGTATTT.

The table lists this clone with a few counts. J is TRGJ1 or TRGJ2 and V is TRGV2. This CDR3 is built from 13 residues. V was pared by 0 bases and J by 11 bases, with 10 bases of the junction left unmatched. Germline V gene sequence: CDR1 EGSNGY, CDR2 YDSYNSKV. The CDR3 sequence: CATWDGPGSEKLF. The CDR3 DNA reads TGTGCCACCTGGGACGGGCCGGGGTCCGAGAAACTCTTT.

This clone has just a few counts. The sample contains more than one DNA sequence encoding this CDR3. V and J are TRGV2 and TRGJ1 or TRGJ2. The trim removed 0 bases at V and 6 bases at J, leaving 5 bases unmatched. Germline V gene sequence: CDR1 EGSNGY, CDR2 YDSYNSKV. The CDR3 extends over 13 amino acids. The CDR3 here is CATWDGPFYKKLF. CDR3 bases: TGTGCCACCTGGGACGGGCCGTTTTATAAGAAACTCTTT.

The V gene is TRGV8, the J gene TRGJP2. Germline assignment: CDR1 VENAVY and CDR2 YDSYNSRV. The CDR3 is 16 residues long. J lost 6 bases, V lost 3 bases, and 13 bases had no gene match. The chain's CDR3 is CATWDRRGSRDWIKTF. Here the CDR3 DNA reads TGTGCCACCTGGGATCGTAGGGGTTCACGTGATTGGATCAAGACGTTT.

This clone came up a few times. Given a much more abundant clone one base away, this may be a read error. This rearrangement joins TRGV9 to TRGJ1 or TRGJ2. The CDR3 totals 11 residues. The V gene's germline CDR1 is GITISATS and CDR2 ISYDGTV (reference sequence). The DNA of the CDR3 is TGTGCCTTGTGGACCGATTATAGGAAACTCTTT. Translation: CALWTDYRKLF.

This chain connects TRGV8 to TRGJ1 or TRGJ2. Germline loops: CDR1 VENAVY, CDR2 YDSYNSRV. The CDR3 consists of 13 residues. The V and J ends lost 4 bases and 1 base, in that order; junction bases with no gene match: 4. The CDR3 sequence is CATWERNYYKKLF. The CDR3 DNA follows: TGTGCCACCTGGGAACGTAATTATTATAAGAAACTCTTT.

This sequence joins TRGV8 and TRGJ1 or TRGJ2. The junction had 9 bases not matched to a gene; V was cut back by 3 bases and J by 7 bases. This CDR3 contains 13 residues. CDR1 VENAVY and CDR2 YDSYNSRV come from the germline V gene. The CDR3 DNA reads as TGTGCCACCTGGGATGGATTAGGGTATAAGAAACTCTTT. This gives the protein CATWDGLGYKKLF.